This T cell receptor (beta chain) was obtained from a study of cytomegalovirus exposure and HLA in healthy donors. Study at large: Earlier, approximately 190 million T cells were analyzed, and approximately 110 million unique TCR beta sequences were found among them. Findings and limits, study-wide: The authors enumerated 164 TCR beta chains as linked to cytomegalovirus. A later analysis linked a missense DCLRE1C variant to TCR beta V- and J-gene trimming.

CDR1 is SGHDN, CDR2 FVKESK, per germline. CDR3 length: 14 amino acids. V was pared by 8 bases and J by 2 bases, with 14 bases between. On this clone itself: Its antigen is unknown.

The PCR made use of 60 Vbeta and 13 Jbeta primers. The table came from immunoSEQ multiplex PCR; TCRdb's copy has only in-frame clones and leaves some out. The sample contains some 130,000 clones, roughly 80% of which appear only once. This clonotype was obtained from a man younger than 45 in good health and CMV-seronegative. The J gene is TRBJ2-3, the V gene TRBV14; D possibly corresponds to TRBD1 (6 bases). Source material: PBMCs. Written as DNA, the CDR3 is TGTGCCAGCGCCCGGGACACAAACACAGATACGCAGTATTTT. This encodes CASARDTNTDTQYF.